Listed below are T cell receptor beta chains from one sample, sequenced in a study of T cell changes during pregnancy in multiple sclerosis. Measured with immunoSEQ multiplex PCR; TCRdb has only the in-frame clones, and not every one. The data hold roughly 110,000 clones, with roughly 90% observed a single time. Sequences were derived from peripheral blood, sampled in the third trimester of pregnancy. The receptors originated from a female donor with multiple sclerosis, enrolled in a pregnancy study. CDR3s include the opening cysteine and the closing phenylalanine or tryptophan. D genes are given only for firm matches. Expanded clones are given a class, and other clones once, few, many or no size at all.

CDR3 protein | CDR3 DNA | V gene | clone size | D gene | J gene
CASSEGGGASQHF | TGTGCCAGCAGTGAAGGGGGGGGCGCGTCCCAGCATTTT | TRBV6-1 | NA | NA | TRBJ1-5
CASSRGNGGDDTDTQYF | TGTGCCAGTAGTAGGGGTAATGGCGGGGACGACACAGATACGCAGTATTTT | TRBV19 | NA | NA | TRBJ2-3
CASSEARRGGAGQPQHF | TGTGCCAGCAGTGAAGCCCGCCGAGGGGGGGCAGGTCAGCCCCAGCATTTT | TRBV2 | NA | NA | TRBJ1-5
CASSSTGGWESPLHF | TGTGCCAGCAGCTCGACCGGAGGTTGGGAATCACCCCTCCACTTT | TRBV9 | NA | NA | TRBJ1-6
CASSESGPGELFF | TGTGCCAGCAGTGAAAGTGGGCCCGGGGAGCTGTTTTTT | TRBV6-1 | NA | NA | TRBJ2-2
CASSARDSLSSYNEQFF | TGTGCCAGCAGCGCCCGGGACTCCCTAAGCTCCTACAATGAGCAGTTCTTC | TRBV9 | NA | NA | TRBJ2-1
CASQLSETGELFF | TGTGCCAGCCAACTTAGTGAAACCGGGGAGCTGTTTTTT | TRBV5-4 | NA | NA | TRBJ2-2
CASSHLARGSFSGYTF | TGCGCCAGCAGCCATTTAGCGCGGGGAAGCTTCTCTGGCTACACCTTC | TRBV4-1 | NA | NA | TRBJ1-2
CASRTGTAQYF | TGTGCCAGTAGGACAGGGACGGCCCAGTACTTC | TRBV19 | once | TRBD1 | TRBJ2-5
CASSDSLGVSYTQYF | TGTGCCAGCAGTGACTCGCTAGGTGTCTCGTATACGCAGTATTTT | TRBV2 | NA | NA | TRBJ2-3
CASSLGGNTGELFF | TGTGCCAGCAGTTTGGGAGGGAACACCGGGGAGCTGTTTTTT | TRBV28 | NA | NA | TRBJ2-2
CASSLSSGGITYEQYF | TGTGCCAGCAGCTTATCTAGCGGGGGGATTACCTACGAGCAGTACTTC | TRBV7-2 | NA | TRBD2 | TRBJ2-7
CASSRDRVNTGELFF | TGTGCCAGCAGCCGGGACAGAGTAAACACCGGGGAGCTGTTTTTT | TRBV5-5 | NA | TRBD1 | TRBJ2-2
CASSQTTGNQPQHF | TGCGCCAGCAGCCAGACTACTGGCAATCAGCCCCAGCATTTT | TRBV4-1 | NA | NA | TRBJ1-5
CASSSGGSYEQYF | TGTGCCAGCAGCTCCGGGGGATCCTACGAGCAGTACTTC | TRBV7-9 | few | NA | TRBJ2-7
CASSSGSGWVGTDTQYF | TGTGCCAGCAGCTCAGGTTCAGGGTGGGTGGGCACAGATACGCAGTATTTT | TRBV11-3 | NA | NA | TRBJ2-3
CASREGGYEQYF | TGTGCCAGCAGGGAAGGGGGCTACGAGCAGTACTTC | TRBV28 | NA | NA | TRBJ2-7
CASSGVYNEQFF | TGTGCCAGCAGCGGGGTTTACAATGAGCAGTTCTTC | TRBV25-1 | NA | NA | TRBJ2-1
CASRPETGNSPLHF | TGTGCCAGCAGGCCGGAGACAGGAAATTCACCCCTCCACTTT | TRBV19 | once | NA | TRBJ1-6